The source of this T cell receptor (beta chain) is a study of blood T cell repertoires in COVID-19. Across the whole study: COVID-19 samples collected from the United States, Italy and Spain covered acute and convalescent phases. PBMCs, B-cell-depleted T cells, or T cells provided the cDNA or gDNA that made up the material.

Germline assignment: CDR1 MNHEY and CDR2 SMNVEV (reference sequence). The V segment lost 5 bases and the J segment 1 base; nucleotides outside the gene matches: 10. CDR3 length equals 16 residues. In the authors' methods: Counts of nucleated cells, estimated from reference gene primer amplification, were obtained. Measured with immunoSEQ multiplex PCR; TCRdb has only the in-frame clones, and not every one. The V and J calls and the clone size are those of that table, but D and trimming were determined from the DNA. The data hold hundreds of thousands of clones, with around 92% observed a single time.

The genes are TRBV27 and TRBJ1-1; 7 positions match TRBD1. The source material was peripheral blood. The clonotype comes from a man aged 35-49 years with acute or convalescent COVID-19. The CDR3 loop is CASSPLPGTANTEAFF. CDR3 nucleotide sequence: TGTGCCAGCAGTCCCTTACCCGGGACAGCGAACACTGAAGCTTTCTTT.